This paragraph reports one TCR beta chain. This specimen belongs to a study of STAT5B mutations in CD4+ large granular lymphocyte leukemia. Study in general: Healthy donors showed HLA-associated enrichment of the CDR3 'QG' motif.

The length of the CDR3 is 14 residues. The germline V gene encodes CDR1 SGHAT and CDR2 FQNNGV. Trimming removed 7 bases from V and 0 bases from J; junction bases left unmatched: 2. This table comes from immunoSEQ multiplex PCR, and its TCRdb copy is limited to in-frame clones, with some not included. Of about 26,000 clones listed, around 78% were seen once; the top ten hold about 1.1%. The specimen sequenced was CD4+ T cells from blood buffy coats. The receptor's source is a human donor in good health. The genes are TRBV11-2 and TRBJ2-1; 8 bases map to TRBD1. The CDR3 region is CASNRGSSYNEQFF. In nucleotides, the CDR3 is TGTGCCAGCAACAGGGGGAGCTCCTACAATGAGCAGTTCTTC.